One and the same sample provided the 12 T cell receptor beta chains below, sequenced in a study of spatial heterogeneity in lung cancer. The sample's time point: blood at routine non-recurrence follow-up after resection. Frozen PBMC, nontumor lung or tumor provided whole RNA, which was sequenced unsorted. TCRdb used MiXCR to reprocess the 5' RACE reads, holding one entry per CDR3 protein. The data show around 110,000 distinct CDR3 sequences, 12% seen once. Sequences were derived from PBMCs, sampled at follow-up. These receptors came from a male donor with early-stage non-small cell lung cancer.

V usage is TRBV6-1 and J usage is TRBJ1-3; weak D call: TRBD1 (6 bases). Germline V gene sequence: CDR1 MNHNS, CDR2 SASEGT. With 11 bases removed from V and 0 bases from J, the gap between germline ends came to 11 bases. This CDR3 is 13 amino acids long. CDR3 region: CAFLDSSGNTIYF. The DNA of the CDR3 is TGTGCCTTTTTGGACAGCTCTGGAAACACCATATATTTT.

This sequence joins TRBV6-2 or TRBV6-3 and TRBJ1-1, with 8 bases fitting TRBD1. Germline V lookup: CDR1 MNHEY, CDR2 SVGEGT. Unmatched junction bases numbered 13, after V lost 5 bases and J lost 5 bases. CDR3 size: 16 residues. The CDR3 reads CASSRDRRPQRTEAFF. In nucleotides, the CDR3 is TGTGCCAGCAGTCGGGACAGGCGCCCACAAAGGACTGAAGCTTTCTTT.

The rearrangement uses TRBV19 and TRBJ1-5; D perhaps matches TRBD1 (5 bases). V was cut by 9 bases and J by 0 bases, with 15 bases left in between. This CDR3 is 15 amino acids long. Germline CDR1 LNHDA, CDR2 SQIVND (reference sequence). For the CDR3, the DNA is TGTGCCAGCCGTTTCGGGGGGTCTAGCAATCAGCCCCAGCATTTT. As protein: CASRFGGSSNQPQHF.

In the case of this clonotype: A much bigger clone sits one base away, suggesting this may be a read error. The V call is TRBV7-2, the J call TRBJ2-5; 8 nucleotides line up with TRBD2. There are 14 residues in the CDR3. CDR1 and CDR2 from the germline V gene are SGHTA and FQGNSA. The CDR3 region is CASSTGGAGETRYF. CDR3 coding DNA: TGTGCCAGCAGCACCGGGGGGGCGGGAGAGACCCGGTACTTC.

Ten or more counts support this clonotype. The rearrangement uses TRBV24-1 and TRBJ2-1; 9 positions match TRBD1. CDR1 and CDR2 (germline): KGHDR, SFDVKD. The V and J ends lost 2 bases and 8 bases, in that order; junction bases with no gene match: 9. The CDR3 runs to 16 residues. CDR3: CATSDSGTGRADEQFF. CDR3 nucleotide sequence: TGTGCCACCAGTGATTCCGGGACAGGGAGAGCAGATGAGCAGTTCTTC.

The chain combines TRBV9 with TRBJ1-6; D unclear. The germline V gene has CDR1 SGDLS and CDR2 YYNGEE. V lost 0 bases, J lost 7 bases, and 8 bases lay in between. This CDR3 comprises 14 residues. The CDR3 DNA reads as TGTGCCAGCAGCGTAGAAACCCCCAATTCACCCCTCCACTTT. Translated: CASSVETPNSPLHF.

This clonotype has at least ten counts. The gene calls are TRBV28 and TRBJ1-2, with 8 bases identical to TRBD1. The germline V gene has CDR1 MDHEN and CDR2 SYDVKM. V was clipped by 6 bases and J by 11 bases; unmatched bases: 5. The CDR3 runs to 11 residues. The CDR3, as DNA: TGTGCCAGCAGGCGAGACAGGGGATACACCTTC. This encodes CASRRDRGYTF.

Many counts were recorded for this clonotype. V gene TRBV7-2 combines with J gene TRBJ1-2; D may be TRBD1 (6 bases). Germline CDR1 is SGHTA and CDR2 is FQGNSA. The CDR3 has 15 residues. V was clipped by 1 base and J by 1 base, with 10 bases between them. The CDR3 DNA reads TGTGCCAGCAGCTTAGACGGAGGGGGTAACTATGGCTACACCTTC. Translated: CASSLDGGGNYGYTF.

This chain links TRBV9 with TRBJ2-2, with 7 bases that match TRBD2. The CDR3 runs 16 residues. The germline CDR1 and CDR2 sequences are SGDLS and YYNGEE. Germline trimming cut 0 bases from V and 2 bases from J; bases unmatched to any gene: 4. Written as DNA, the CDR3 is TGTGCCAGCAGCGTAGAAGCGGGGCTAAACACCGGGGAGCTGTTTTTT. Protein product: CASSVEAGLNTGELFF.

This clonotype was seen more than once but under ten times. The V call is TRBV7-9, the J call TRBJ1-4; 7 bases line up with TRBD1. The CDR3 spans 13 residues. V gave up 5 bases and J gave up 7 bases; unmatched junction bases: 4. Per the germline V gene, CDR1 is SEHNR and CDR2 is FQNEAQ (reference sequence). This chain's CDR3 is CASSIRDSEKLFF. The CDR3 DNA reads as TGTGCCAGCAGCATTCGGGACAGTGAAAAACTGTTTTTT.

V usage is TRBV10-2 and J usage is TRBJ2-7; 10 bases fit TRBD2. This CDR3 comprises 14 residues. V lost 6 bases, J lost 6 bases, and 8 bases stayed unmatched. CDR1 and CDR2 (germline): WSHSY, SAAADI. The chain's CDR3 is CASSPSGGPSEQYF. CDR3 coding DNA: TGCGCCAGCAGCCCTAGCGGGGGCCCCTCCGAGCAGTACTTC.

This chain connects TRBV15 to TRBJ2-1; D is unresolved. There are 15 residues in the CDR3. Germline-derived CDR1 and CDR2 are LNHNV and YYDKDF (reference sequence). The ends were cut back, 0 bases at V and 3 bases at J, with 9 bases in the middle. CDR3 nucleotides: TGTGCCACCAGCAGAGATATCGGCCGCTACAATGAGCAGTTCTTC. It codes for CATSRDIGRYNEQFF.